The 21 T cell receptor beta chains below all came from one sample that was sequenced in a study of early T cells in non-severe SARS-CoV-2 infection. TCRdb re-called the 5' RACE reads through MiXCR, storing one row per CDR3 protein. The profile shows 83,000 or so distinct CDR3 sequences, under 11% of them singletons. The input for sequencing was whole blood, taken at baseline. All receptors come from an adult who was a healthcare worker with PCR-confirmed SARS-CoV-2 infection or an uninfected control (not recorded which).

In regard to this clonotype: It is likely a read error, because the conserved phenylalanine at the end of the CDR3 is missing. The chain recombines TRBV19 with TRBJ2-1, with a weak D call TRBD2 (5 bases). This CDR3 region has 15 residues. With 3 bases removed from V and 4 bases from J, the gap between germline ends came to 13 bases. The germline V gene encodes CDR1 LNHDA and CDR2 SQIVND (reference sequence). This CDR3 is CASSMRVLEYNEQFI. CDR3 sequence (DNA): TGTGCCAGTAGTATGAGGGTATTAGAGTACAATGAGCAGTTCATC.

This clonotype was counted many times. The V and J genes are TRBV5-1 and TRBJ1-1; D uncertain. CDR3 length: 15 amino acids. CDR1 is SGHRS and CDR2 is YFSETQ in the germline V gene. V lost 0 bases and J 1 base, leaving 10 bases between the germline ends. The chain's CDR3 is CASSLDTRRNTEAFF. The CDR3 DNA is TGCGCCAGCAGCTTGGACACCCGACGGAACACTGAAGCTTTCTTT.

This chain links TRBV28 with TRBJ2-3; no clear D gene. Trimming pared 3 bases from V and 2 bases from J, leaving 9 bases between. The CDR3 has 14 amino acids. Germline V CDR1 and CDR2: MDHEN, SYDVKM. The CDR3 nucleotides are TGTGCCAGCAGTTTGGAGAAACACACAGATACGCAGTATTTT. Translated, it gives CASSLEKHTDTQYF.

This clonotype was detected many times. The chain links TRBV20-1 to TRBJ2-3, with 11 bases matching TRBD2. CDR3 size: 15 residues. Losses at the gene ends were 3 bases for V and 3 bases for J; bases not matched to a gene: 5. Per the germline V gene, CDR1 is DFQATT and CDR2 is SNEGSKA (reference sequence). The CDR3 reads CSARLLAGDTDTQYF. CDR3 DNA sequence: TGCAGTGCTAGGCTACTAGCGGGAGATACAGATACGCAGTATTTT.

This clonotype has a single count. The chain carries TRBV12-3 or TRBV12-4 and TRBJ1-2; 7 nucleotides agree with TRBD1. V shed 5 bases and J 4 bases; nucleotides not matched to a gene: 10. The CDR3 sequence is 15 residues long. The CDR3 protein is CASSPDRVGGYGYTF. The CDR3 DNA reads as TGTGCCAGCAGTCCCGACAGGGTGGGGGGCTATGGCTACACCTTC.

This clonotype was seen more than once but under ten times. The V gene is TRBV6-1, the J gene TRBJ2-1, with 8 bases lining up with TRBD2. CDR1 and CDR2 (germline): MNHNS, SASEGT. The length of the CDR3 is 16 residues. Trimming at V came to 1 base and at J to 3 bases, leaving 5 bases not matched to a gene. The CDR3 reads CASSEEGTRLYNEQFF. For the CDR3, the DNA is TGTGCCAGCAGTGAAGAGGGGACTAGACTCTACAATGAGCAGTTCTTC.

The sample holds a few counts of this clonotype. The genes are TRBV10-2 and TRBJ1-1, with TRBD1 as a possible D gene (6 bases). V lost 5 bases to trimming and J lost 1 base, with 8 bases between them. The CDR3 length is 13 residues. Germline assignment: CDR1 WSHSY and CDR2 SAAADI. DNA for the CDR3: TGCGCCAGCAGTAACAGGGCGAACACTGAAGCTTTCTTT. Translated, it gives CASSNRANTEAFF.

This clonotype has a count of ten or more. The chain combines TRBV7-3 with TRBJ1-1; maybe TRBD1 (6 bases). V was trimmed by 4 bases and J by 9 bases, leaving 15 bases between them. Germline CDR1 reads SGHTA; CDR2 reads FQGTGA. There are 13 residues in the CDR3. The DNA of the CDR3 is TGTGCCAGCAGCTCCCAAGGGGGTACCAAAGCTTTCTTT. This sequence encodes CASSSQGGTKAFF.

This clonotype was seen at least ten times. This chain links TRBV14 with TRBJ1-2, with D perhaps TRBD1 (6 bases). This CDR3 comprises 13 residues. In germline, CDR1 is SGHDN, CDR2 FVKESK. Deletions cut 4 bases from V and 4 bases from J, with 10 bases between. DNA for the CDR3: TGTGCCAGCAGCCTAGGACAGCGCTATGGCTACACCTTC. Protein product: CASSLGQRYGYTF.

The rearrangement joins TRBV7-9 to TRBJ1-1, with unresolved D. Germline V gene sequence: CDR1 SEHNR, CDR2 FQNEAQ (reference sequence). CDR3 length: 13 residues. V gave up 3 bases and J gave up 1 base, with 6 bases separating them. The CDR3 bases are TGTGCCAGCAGCTTTGCCAAGAACACTGAAGCTTTCTTT. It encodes CASSFAKNTEAFF.

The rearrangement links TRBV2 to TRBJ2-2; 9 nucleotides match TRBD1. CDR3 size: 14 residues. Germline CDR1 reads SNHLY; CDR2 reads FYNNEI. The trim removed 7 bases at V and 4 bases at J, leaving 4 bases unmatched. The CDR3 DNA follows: TGTGCCAGCATGGTGGACAGGGGCACCGGGGAGCTGTTTTTT. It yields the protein CASMVDRGTGELFF.

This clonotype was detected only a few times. The CDR3 here is CATSNGGNEQFF. The CDR3 coding sequence is TGTGCCACCAGCAACGGGGGGAATGAGCAGTTCTTC. V and J are TRBV15 and TRBJ2-1; TRBD2 matches 7 bases. V lost 4 bases to trimming and J lost 7 bases; unmatched junction nucleotides: 1. This CDR3 is built from 12 residues. Germline assignment: CDR1 LNHNV and CDR2 YYDKDF (reference sequence).

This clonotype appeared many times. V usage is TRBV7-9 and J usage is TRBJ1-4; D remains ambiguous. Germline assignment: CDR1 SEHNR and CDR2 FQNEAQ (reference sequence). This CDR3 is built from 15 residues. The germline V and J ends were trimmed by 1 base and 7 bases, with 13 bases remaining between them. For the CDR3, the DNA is TGTGCCAGCAGCTTAGGGACCAGAGGCGGTGAAAAACTGTTTTTT. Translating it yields CASSLGTRGGEKLFF.

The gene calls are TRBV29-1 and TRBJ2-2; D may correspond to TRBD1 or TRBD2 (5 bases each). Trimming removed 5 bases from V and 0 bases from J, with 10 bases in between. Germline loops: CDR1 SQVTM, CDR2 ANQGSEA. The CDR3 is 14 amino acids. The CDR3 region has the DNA TGCAGCGTTCTGGGGGATTCGAACACCGGGGAGCTGTTTTTT. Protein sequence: CSVLGDSNTGELFF.

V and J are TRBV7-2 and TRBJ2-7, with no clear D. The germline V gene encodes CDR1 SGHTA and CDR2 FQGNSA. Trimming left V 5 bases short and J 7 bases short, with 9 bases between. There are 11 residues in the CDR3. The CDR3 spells CASSLLVEQYF. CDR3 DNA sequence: TGTGCCAGCAGCCTACTTGTAGAGCAGTACTTC.

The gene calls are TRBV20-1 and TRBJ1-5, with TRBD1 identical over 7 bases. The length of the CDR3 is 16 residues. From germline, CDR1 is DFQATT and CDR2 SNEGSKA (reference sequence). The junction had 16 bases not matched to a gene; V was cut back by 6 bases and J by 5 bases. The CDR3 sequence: CSATHQGDGRDQPQHF. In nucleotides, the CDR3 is TGCAGTGCCACCCATCAGGGGGATGGCCGGGATCAGCCCCAGCATTTT.

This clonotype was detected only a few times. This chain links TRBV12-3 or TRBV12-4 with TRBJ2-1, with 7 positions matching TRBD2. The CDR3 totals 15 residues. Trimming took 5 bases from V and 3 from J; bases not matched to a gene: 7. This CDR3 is CASSQASGNYNEQFF. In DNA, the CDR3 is TGTGCCAGCAGTCAAGCTAGCGGAAACTACAATGAGCAGTTCTTC.

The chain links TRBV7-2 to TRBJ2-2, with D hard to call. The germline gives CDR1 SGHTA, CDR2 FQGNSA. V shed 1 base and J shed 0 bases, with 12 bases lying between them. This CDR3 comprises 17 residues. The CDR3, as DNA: TGTGCCAGCAGCTTAGATCGAGTGAGAGCGAACACCGGGGAGCTGTTTTTT. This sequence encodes CASSLDRVRANTGELFF.

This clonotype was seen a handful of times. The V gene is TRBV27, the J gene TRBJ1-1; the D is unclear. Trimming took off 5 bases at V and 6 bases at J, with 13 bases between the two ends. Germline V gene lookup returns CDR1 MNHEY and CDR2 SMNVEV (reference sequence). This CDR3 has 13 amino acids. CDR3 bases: TGTGCCAGCAGTCCACGGATTCAGGCTGAAGCTTTCTTT. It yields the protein CASSPRIQAEAFF.

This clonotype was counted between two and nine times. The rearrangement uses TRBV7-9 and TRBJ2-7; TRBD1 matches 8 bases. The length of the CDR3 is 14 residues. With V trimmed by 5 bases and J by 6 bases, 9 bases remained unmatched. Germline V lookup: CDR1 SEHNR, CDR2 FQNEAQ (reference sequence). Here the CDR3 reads CASSGTTGGTEQYF. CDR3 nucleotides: TGTGCCAGCAGCGGAACCACAGGGGGAACCGAGCAGTACTTC.

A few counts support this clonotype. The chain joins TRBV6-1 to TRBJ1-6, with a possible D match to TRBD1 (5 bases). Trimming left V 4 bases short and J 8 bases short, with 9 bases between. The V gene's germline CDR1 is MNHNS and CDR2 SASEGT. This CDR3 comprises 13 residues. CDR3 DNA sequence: TGTGCCAGCAGTGGGGGCACGTATTCACCCCTCCACTTT. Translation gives CASSGGTYSPLHF.